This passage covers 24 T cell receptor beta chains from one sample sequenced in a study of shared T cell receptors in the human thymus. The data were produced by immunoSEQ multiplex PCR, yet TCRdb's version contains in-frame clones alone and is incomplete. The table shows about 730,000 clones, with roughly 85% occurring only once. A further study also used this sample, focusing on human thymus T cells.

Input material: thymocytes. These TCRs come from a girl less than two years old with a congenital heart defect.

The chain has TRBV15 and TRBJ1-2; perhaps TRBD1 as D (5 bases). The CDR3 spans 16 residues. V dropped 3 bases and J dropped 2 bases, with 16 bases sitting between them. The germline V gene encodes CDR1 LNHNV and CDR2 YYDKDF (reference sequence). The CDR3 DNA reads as TGTGCCACCAGCAGGATTAGGGGTTGGAAAAACTATGGCTACACCTTC. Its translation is CATSRIRGWKNYGYTF.

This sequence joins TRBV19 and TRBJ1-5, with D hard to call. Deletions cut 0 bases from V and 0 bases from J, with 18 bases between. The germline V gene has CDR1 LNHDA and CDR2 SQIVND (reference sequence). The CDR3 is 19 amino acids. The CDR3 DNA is TGTGCCAGTAGTATAGAGGGGAGGCAGCAATTGGGTAGCAATCAGCCCCAGCATTTT. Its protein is CASSIEGRQQLGSNQPQHF.

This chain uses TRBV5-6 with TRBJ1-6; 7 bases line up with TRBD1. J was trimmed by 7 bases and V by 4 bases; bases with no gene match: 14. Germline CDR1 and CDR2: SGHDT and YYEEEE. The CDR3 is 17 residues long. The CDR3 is CASSLKPGTDSNSPLHF. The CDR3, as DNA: TGTGCCAGCAGCCTGAAGCCGGGGACAGATAGCAATTCACCCCTCCACTTT.

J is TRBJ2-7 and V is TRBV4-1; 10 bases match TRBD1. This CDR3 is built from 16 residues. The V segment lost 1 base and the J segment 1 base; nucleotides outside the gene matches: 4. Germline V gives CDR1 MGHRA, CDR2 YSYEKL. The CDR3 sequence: CASSQGPGQGSYEQYF. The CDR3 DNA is TGCGCCAGCAGCCAAGGACCGGGACAGGGGTCCTACGAGCAGTACTTC.

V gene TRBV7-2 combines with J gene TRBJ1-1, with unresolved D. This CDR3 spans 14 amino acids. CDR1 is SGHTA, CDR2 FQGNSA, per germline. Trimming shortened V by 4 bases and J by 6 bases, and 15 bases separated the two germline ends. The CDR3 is CASSSTAGTSEAFF. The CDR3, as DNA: TGTGCCAGCAGCTCTACAGCCGGCACTTCTGAAGCTTTCTTT.

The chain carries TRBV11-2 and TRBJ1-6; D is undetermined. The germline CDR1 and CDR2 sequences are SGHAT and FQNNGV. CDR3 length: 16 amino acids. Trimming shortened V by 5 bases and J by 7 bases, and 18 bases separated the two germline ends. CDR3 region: CASSIPGGGPNSPLHF. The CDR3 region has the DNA TGTGCCAGCAGCATACCCGGCGGCGGCCCCAATTCACCCCTCCACTTT.

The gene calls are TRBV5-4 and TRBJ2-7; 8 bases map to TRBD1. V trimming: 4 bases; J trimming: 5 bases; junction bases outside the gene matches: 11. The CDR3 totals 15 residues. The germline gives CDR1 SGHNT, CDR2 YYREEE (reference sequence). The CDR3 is CASSPRGQVLHEQYF. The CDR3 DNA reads TGTGCCAGCAGCCCCCGGGGACAGGTTTTACACGAGCAGTACTTC.

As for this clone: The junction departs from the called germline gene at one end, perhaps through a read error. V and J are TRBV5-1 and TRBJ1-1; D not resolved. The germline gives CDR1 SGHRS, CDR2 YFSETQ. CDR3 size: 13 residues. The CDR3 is CASSLQVPTEAFF. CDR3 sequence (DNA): TGTGCCAGCAGCTTGCAGGTTCCCACTGAAGCTTTCTTT.

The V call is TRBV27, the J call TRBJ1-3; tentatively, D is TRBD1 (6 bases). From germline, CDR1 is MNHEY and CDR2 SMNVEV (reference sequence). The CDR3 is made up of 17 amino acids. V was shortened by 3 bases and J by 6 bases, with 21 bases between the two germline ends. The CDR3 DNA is TGTGCCAGCAGTTTGGGGTCGGGGGGCAGGGGCGAAAACACCATATATTTT. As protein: CASSLGSGGRGENTIYF.

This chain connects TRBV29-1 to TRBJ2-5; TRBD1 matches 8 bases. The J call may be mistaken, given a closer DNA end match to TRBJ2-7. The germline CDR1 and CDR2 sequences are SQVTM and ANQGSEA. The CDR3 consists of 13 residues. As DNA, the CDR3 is TGCAGCGCTACCGGGCAGGGGGCTTACGAGCAGTACTTC. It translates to CSATGQGAYEQYF.

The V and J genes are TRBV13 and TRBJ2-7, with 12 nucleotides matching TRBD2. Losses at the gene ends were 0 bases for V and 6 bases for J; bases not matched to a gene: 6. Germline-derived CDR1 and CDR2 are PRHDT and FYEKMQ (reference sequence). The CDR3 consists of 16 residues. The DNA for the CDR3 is TGTGCCAGCAGCTTAGGTCCTAGCGGGGGGGCTTGCGAGCAGTACTTC. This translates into CASSLGPSGGACEQYF.

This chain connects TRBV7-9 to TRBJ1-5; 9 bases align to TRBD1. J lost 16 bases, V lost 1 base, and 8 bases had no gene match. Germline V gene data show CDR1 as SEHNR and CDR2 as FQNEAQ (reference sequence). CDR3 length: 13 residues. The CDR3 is CASSLDGQGNFHF. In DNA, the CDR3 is TGTGCCAGCAGCTTAGACGGACAGGGGAACTTCCATTTT. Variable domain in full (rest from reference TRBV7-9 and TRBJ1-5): DTGVSQNPRHKITKRGQNVTFRCDPISEHNRLYWYRQTLGQGPEFLTYFQNEAQLEKSRLLSDRFSAERPKGSFSTLEIQRTEQGDSAMYLCASSLDGQGNFHFGDGTRLSIL.

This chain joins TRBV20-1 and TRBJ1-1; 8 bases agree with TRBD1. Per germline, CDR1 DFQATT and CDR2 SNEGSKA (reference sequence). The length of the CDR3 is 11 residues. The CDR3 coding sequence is TGCAGAGCGACAGGGGACACTGAAGCTTTCTTT. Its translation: CRATGDTEAFF.

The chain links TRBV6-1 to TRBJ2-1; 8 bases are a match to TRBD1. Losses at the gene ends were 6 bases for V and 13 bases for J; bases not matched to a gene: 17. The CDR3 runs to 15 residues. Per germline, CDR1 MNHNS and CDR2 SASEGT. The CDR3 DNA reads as TGTGCCAGCAGCTGGGGCAGGGGGCAAGGGGCCCAACAGTTCTTC. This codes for CASSWGRGQGAQQFF.

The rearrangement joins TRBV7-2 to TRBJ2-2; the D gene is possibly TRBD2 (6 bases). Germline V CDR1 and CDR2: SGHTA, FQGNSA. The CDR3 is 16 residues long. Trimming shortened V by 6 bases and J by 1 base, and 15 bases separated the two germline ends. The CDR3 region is CASRKNGTLNTGELFF. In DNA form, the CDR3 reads TGTGCCAGCAGAAAAAACGGGACTTTGAACACCGGGGAGCTGTTTTTT.

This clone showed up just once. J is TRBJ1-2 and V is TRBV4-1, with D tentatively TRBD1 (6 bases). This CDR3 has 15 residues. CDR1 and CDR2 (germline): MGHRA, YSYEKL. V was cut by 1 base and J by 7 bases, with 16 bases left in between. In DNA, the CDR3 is TGCGCCAGCAGCCAAGTACCAGGGGAAGGTAGTGGCTACACCTTC. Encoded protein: CASSQVPGEGSGYTF.

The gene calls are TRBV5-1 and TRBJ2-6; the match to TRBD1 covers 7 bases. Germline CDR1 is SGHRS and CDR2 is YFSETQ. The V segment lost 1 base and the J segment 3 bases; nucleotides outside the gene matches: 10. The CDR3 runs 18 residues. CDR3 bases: TGCGCCAGCAGCTTGAGTACAGGGGTCTCGAGTGGGGCCAACGTCCTGACTTTC. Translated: CASSLSTGVSSGANVLTF.

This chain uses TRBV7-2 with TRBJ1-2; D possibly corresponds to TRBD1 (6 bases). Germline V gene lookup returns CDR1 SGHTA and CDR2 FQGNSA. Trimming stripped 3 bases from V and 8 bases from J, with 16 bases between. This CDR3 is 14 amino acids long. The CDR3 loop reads CASSFRDIHEGYTF. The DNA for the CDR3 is TGTGCCAGCAGCTTTAGGGACATTCATGAGGGCTACACCTTC.

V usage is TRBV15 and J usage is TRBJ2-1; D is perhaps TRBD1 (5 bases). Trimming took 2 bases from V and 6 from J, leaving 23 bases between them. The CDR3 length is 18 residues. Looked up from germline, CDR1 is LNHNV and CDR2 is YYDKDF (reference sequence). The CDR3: CATSRHFGVRTLFNEQFF. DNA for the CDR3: TGTGCCACCAGCAGACATTTTGGGGTTAGGACACTCTTCAATGAGCAGTTCTTC.

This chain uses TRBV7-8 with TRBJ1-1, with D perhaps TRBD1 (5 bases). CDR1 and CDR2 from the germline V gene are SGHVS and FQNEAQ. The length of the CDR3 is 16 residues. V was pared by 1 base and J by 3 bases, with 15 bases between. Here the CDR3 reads CASSLGGRVCDTEAFF. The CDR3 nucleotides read TGTGCCAGCAGCTTAGGAGGCAGGGTGTGCGACACTGAAGCTTTCTTT.

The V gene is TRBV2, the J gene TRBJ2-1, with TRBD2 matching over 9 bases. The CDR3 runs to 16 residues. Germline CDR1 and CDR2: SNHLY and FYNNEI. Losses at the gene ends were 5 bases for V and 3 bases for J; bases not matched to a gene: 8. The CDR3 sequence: CASSSRGGANYNEQFF. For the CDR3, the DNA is TGTGCCAGCAGTAGCCGCGGGGGGGCCAACTACAATGAGCAGTTCTTC.

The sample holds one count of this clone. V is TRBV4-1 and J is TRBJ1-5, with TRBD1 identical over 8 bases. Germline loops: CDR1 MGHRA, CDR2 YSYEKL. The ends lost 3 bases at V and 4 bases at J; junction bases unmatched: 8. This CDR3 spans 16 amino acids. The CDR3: CASSHVPGQVNQPQHF. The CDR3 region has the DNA TGCGCCAGCAGCCACGTACCGGGACAGGTTAATCAGCCCCAGCATTTT.

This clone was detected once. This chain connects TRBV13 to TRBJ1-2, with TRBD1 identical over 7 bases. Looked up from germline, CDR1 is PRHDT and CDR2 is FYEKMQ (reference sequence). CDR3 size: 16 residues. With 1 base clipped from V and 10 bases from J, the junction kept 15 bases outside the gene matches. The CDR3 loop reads CASSLVRDSVTGAYTF. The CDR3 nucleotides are TGTGCCAGCAGCTTAGTTAGGGACAGTGTAACGGGCGCCTACACCTTC.

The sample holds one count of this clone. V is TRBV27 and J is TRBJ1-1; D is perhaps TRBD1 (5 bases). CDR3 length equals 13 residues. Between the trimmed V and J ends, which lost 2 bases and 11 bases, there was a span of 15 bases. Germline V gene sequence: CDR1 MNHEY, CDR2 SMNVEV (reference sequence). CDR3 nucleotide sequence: TGTGCCAGCAGTTTAGAGGAGGGGATGTATGCTTTCTTT. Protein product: CASSLEEGMYAFF.